This T cell receptor (beta chain) appears in the sequencing data of a study of T-cell memory formation after mild COVID-19. Using its own MiXCR run on the 5' RACE reads, TCRdb lists one record per CDR3 protein. In the table there are hundreds of thousands of distinct CDR3 sequences, more than 15% of which are singletons. Germline V gene sequence: CDR1 MNHEY, CDR2 SVGAGI. Trimming stripped 2 bases from V and 0 bases from J, with 7 bases between. CDR3 size: 14 residues. What was sequenced was PBMCs or a T cell subset sorted from them (not recorded which). The receptor was derived from a man aged 18 to 30 who had mild COVID-19 (a few samples of this study predate the infection). Cell type and time point are not known. The chain is built from TRBV6-5 and TRBJ1-1; D call uncertain. CDR3 nucleotide sequence: TGTGCCAGCAGTTACCTTCCGGTGAACACTGAAGCTTTCTTT. It translates to CASSYLPVNTEAFF.